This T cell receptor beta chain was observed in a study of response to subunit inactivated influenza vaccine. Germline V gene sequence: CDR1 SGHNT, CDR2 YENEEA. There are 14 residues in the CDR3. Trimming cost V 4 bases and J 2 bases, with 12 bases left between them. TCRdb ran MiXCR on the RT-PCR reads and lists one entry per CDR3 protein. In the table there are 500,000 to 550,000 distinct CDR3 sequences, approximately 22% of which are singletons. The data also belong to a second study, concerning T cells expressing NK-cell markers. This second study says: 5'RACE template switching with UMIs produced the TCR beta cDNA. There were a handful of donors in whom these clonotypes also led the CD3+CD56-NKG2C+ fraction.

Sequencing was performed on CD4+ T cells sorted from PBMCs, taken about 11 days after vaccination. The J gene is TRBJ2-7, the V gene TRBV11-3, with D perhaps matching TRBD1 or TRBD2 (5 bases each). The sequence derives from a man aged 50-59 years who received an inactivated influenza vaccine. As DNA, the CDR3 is TGTGCCAGCAGCTCCCGGGACGGACCCTACGAGCAGTACTTC. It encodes CASSSRDGPYEQYF.